The clone carrying this T cell receptor (beta chain) has only a few counts. This sample includes further DNA sequences coding for the same CDR3. This entry comes from a study of blood T cell repertoires in COVID-19. Study in general: Sites in the United States, Italy and Spain provided acute and convalescent COVID-19 samples.

V was trimmed by 0 bases and J by 1 base, leaving 10 bases between them. The CDR3 extends over 16 amino acids. The germline CDR1 and CDR2 sequences are MGHRA and YSYEKL. Data came from immunoSEQ multiplex PCR; TCRdb stores just in-frame clones and leaves some out. This table holds 150,000 to 200,000 clones, around 80% found once. The sequenced sample was PBMCs or T cells enriched from blood (not recorded which). The J gene is TRBJ1-5, the V gene TRBV4-1; D not resolved. The sequence was collected from a man in his forties or fifties who had recovered from COVID-19. CDR3 sequence reads: CASSQDAGGSNQPQHF. DNA for the CDR3: TGCGCCAGCAGCCAAGATGCGGGAGGCAGCAATCAGCCCCAGCATTTT.